This T cell receptor (beta chain) comes out of a study of T cell responses to AZD1222 COVID-19 vaccine. Deletions cut 6 bases from V and 5 bases from J, with 26 bases between. Per germline, CDR1 SGHRS and CDR2 YFSETQ. This CDR3 spans 17 amino acids. Some clones are missing from TCRdb's copy, which holds only in-frame ones; the method was immunoSEQ multiplex PCR. The sample has 120,000 to 150,000 clones, around 90% seen once. The chain combines TRBV5-1 with TRBJ1-2; tentatively, D is TRBD1 (5 bases). The sequencing used peripheral blood, collected 28 days after the second AZD1222 dose. This receptor was taken from an adult who received the AZD1222 COVID-19 vaccine. As DNA, the CDR3 is TGCGCCAGCATCCCTGGGGGGGGAGCCGGGACCGATTATGGCTACACCTTC. This encodes CASIPGGGAGTDYGYTF. The full variable domain, rest sourced from reference TRBV5-1 and TRBJ1-2, is KAGVTQTPRYLIKTRGQQVTLSCSPISGHRSVSWYQQTPGQGLQFLFEYFSETQRNKGNFPGRFSGRQFSNSRSEMNVSTLELGDSALYLCASIPGGGAGTDYGYTFGSGTRLTVV.